The 19 T cell receptor beta chains below come from one sample, sequenced in a study of breast tumors, draining lymph nodes, adjacent tissues. MiXCR, applied by TCRdb to the multiplex PCR reads, yields one record per CDR3 protein. The profile shows tens of thousands of distinct CDR3 sequences, around three fifths of them singletons. The sequencing sample was made of breast tumor tissue. These receptors all stem from a female donor with breast cancer. Some clones in this sample may be carry-over from other donors' samples.

This chain links TRBV7-8 with TRBJ1-2; 9 bases align to TRBD1. Germline loops: CDR1 SGHVS, CDR2 FQNEAQ. V was clipped by 1 base and J by 8 bases; unmatched bases: 5. The CDR3 is made up of 14 amino acids. CDR3 coding DNA: TGTGCCAGCAGCTTAGACAGGGGGCGCGAGGGCTACACCTTC. As protein: CASSLDRGREGYTF.

The chain carries TRBV20-1 and TRBJ1-6, with 7 bases that match TRBD1. This CDR3 is 15 amino acids long. J gave up 5 bases and V 5 bases, and 9 bases lay outside the gene matches. The germline gives CDR1 DFQATT, CDR2 SNEGSKA (reference sequence). Here the CDR3 reads CSARRGQLDNSPLHF. CDR3 DNA: TGCAGTGCTCGACGGGGACAGCTCGATAATTCACCCCTCCACTTT.

This clonotype was counted a single time. The chain links TRBV24-1 to TRBJ2-2, with a tentative D call TRBD2 (6 bases). This CDR3 has 14 amino acids. Per the germline V gene, CDR1 is KGHDR and CDR2 is SFDVKD. The V end was cut by 0 bases, the J end by 7 bases, with 8 bases between. CDR3 protein: CATSDLIGSGELFF. DNA for the CDR3: TGTGCCACCAGTGATTTGATCGGGAGCGGGGAGCTGTTTTTT.

This clonotype appeared a few times. V gene TRBV15 combines with J gene TRBJ2-3, with no clear D. The germline V gene has CDR1 LNHNV and CDR2 YYDKDF (reference sequence). The germline V and J ends were trimmed by 5 bases and 1 base, with 16 bases remaining between them. CDR3 length equals 16 residues. This chain's CDR3 is CATSAHRVGGTDTQYF. The CDR3 DNA reads as TGTGCCACCAGCGCACACAGAGTAGGTGGCACAGATACGCAGTATTTT.

This chain links TRBV5-6 with TRBJ2-3; D call uncertain. V shed 0 bases and J shed 0 bases, with 5 bases lying between them. This CDR3 contains 14 residues. Germline V lookup: CDR1 SGHDT, CDR2 YYEEEE. The CDR3 DNA follows: TGTGCCAGCAGCTTGGTAACTAGCACAGATACGCAGTATTTT. Protein: CASSLVTSTDTQYF.

On this clonotype itself: Sequence at one end of the junction differs from germline and may be a read error. The chain employs TRBV11-2 and TRBJ1-2; TRBD1 might be the D (5 bases). The CDR3 contains 18 residues. The V gene's germline CDR1 is SGHAT and CDR2 FQNNGV. CDR3 DNA sequence: TGTGCCAGCAGCCGAAGACAGTCTGGGCGAGGGGAGCGCTATGGCTTCACCTTC. The encoded protein is CASSRRQSGRGERYGFTF.

This clonotype has a count of ten or more. The rearrangement joins TRBV7-2 to TRBJ2-1; 10 bases are a match to TRBD1. Germline V gene data show CDR1 as SGHTA and CDR2 as FQGNSA. The length of the CDR3 is 15 residues. After removal of 4 bases from V and 6 bases from J, the junction contained 6 bases not matched to a gene. The DNA of the CDR3 is TGTGCCAGCAGCTATCCGGGACAGGGGAGCAATGAGCAGTTCTTC. Encoded protein: CASSYPGQGSNEQFF.

As to this clonotype: The missing conserved phenylalanine or tryptophan at the end of this CDR3 makes a read error likely. The limits of the CDR3 on the DNA are not certain, so only TCRdb's listed CDR3 is given. The chain links TRBV9 to TRBJ1-2. The CDR3 totals 13 residues, both ends included. Germline values: CDR1 SGDLS, CDR2 YYNGEE. CDR3 residues: CASSVDRAQGNTS.

About this clonotype: Relative to the germline gene, one junction end is altered; a read error may explain this. The chain couples TRBV2 to TRBJ1-6; 7 bases match TRBD1. The CDR3 extends over 15 amino acids. In germline, CDR1 is SNHLY, CDR2 FYNNEI. For the CDR3, the DNA is TGTGCCAGCAGACAGGGGAGCTCCTACAATTCACCCCTCCACTTT. Translation gives CASRQGSSYNSPLHF.

This clonotype showed up many times. This may be a read error: a much more frequent sequence differs by one nucleotide. Likely a read error: the CDR3 ends without its conserved phenylalanine or tryptophan. This chain links TRBV20-1 with TRBJ2-1; D not certain. Germline V gives CDR1 DFQATT, CDR2 SNEGSKA (reference sequence). This CDR3 is 10 amino acids long. V lost 5 bases to trimming and J lost 8 bases, with 7 bases between them. The CDR3 loop is CSAGVDEQFS. CDR3 bases: TGCAGTGCTGGGGTGGATGAGCAGTTCTCC.

The count of this clonotype is one. The junction and the germline gene differ at one end; a read error may be behind it. This rearrangement joins TRBV29-1 to TRBJ1-2; tentative D call: TRBD1 (5 bases). From germline, CDR1 is SQVTM and CDR2 ANQGSEA. This CDR3 contains 13 residues. The CDR3 is CSVENGRDYGYTF. CDR3 sequence (DNA): TGCAGCGTTGAAAACGGCAGGGACTACGGCTACACCTTC.

This clonotype occurred many times. The chain carries TRBV6-5 and TRBJ2-1, with TRBD1 matching over 7 bases. Germline values: CDR1 MNHEY, CDR2 SVGAGI. The ends lost 6 bases at V and 6 bases at J; junction bases unmatched: 8. The CDR3 loop spans 14 amino acids. The CDR3 sequence: CASRPDRPGNEQFF. The CDR3 nucleotides are TGTGCCAGCAGGCCGGACAGGCCCGGCAATGAGCAGTTCTTC.

This rearrangement joins TRBV20-1 to TRBJ1-5; possible D gene TRBD1, 6 bases. This CDR3 spans 11 amino acids. The germline V gene encodes CDR1 DFQATT and CDR2 SNEGSKA (reference sequence). V was pared by 6 bases and J by 14 bases, with 17 bases between. This CDR3 is CSAPRGSYEHF. CDR3 coding DNA: TGCAGTGCCCCCAGGGGATCGTACGAGCATTTT.

This clonotype was detected a few times. The rearrangement joins TRBV7-9 to TRBJ2-3, with 8 bases aligning to TRBD1. J lost 2 bases, V lost 3 bases, and 7 bases had no gene match. This CDR3 contains 16 residues. The germline CDR1 and CDR2 sequences are SEHNR and FQNEAQ (reference sequence). The CDR3 sequence: CASSLRTGKLTDTQYF. CDR3 coding DNA: TGTGCCAGCAGCTTGAGGACAGGGAAACTCACAGATACGCAGTATTTT.

This chain joins TRBV6-2 or TRBV6-3 and TRBJ1-6; D not certain. CDR3 length: 12 residues. Germline CDR1 and CDR2: MNHEY and SVGEGT. Trimming took 6 bases from V and 9 from J, leaving 9 bases between them. This CDR3 is CASRTMSSPLHF. The CDR3 DNA reads TGTGCCAGCAGAACAATGAGTTCACCCCTCCACTTT.

The chain couples TRBV24-1 to TRBJ1-2; TRBD1 matches at 8 bases. The CDR3 extends over 18 amino acids. V dropped 3 bases and J dropped 4; count of bases not matched to a gene: 15. Per the germline V gene, CDR1 is KGHDR and CDR2 is SFDVKD. In DNA, the CDR3 is TGTGCCACCAGTGATCATCCCGCCAACGGACAGGGTCGCTATGGCTACACCTTC. Protein product: CATSDHPANGQGRYGYTF.

This clonotype appeared many times. The chain recombines TRBV12-3 or TRBV12-4 with TRBJ1-5, with 10 bases identical to TRBD1. The CDR3 length is 20 residues. V was clipped by 6 bases and J by 2 bases; unmatched bases: 19. The CDR3 DNA follows: TGTGCCAGCAGCTCGCGAGTCCGGACAGGGGGTACCTGGGGCAATCAGCCCCAGCATTTT. Residues: CASSSRVRTGGTWGNQPQHF.

Points on this clonotype: This may be a read error, as it is one base from a much larger clone. The chain has TRBV6-6 and TRBJ1-2, with D uncertain. CDR1 is MNHNY and CDR2 is SVGAGI in the germline V gene (reference sequence). V was trimmed by 5 bases and J by 4 bases, leaving 17 bases between them. The CDR3 spans 15 residues. CDR3 loop: CASSHPLPSLYGYTF. DNA for the CDR3: TGTGCCAGCAGTCACCCACTACCTTCCCTCTATGGCTACACCTTC.

This sequence joins TRBV29-1 and TRBJ1-3, with 10 bases that match TRBD1. Germline V gene lookup returns CDR1 SQVTM and CDR2 ANQGSEA. V gave up 7 bases and J gave up 1 base; unmatched junction bases: 4. The CDR3 consists of 14 residues. The CDR3 DNA reads TGCAGCGAGCGACAGGGGGCATCTGGAAACACCATATATTTT. It yields the protein CSERQGASGNTIYF.